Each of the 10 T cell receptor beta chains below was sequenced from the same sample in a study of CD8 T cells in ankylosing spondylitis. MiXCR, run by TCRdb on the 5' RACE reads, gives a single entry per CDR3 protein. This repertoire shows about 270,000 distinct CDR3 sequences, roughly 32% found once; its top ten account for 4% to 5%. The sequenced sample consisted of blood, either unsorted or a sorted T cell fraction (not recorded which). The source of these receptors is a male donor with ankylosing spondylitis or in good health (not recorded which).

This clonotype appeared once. The CDR3 sequence is CASTLRLGGSYEQYF. The CDR3 DNA reads TGTGCCAGCACCTTAAGGTTGGGAGGTTCCTACGAGCAGTACTTC. The V call is TRBV28, the J call TRBJ2-7, with D possibly being TRBD2 (6 bases). Germline V CDR1 and CDR2: MDHEN, SYDVKM. The V end lost 7 bases, the J end lost 1 base, and 17 bases lay between the germline ends. The length of the CDR3 is 15 residues.

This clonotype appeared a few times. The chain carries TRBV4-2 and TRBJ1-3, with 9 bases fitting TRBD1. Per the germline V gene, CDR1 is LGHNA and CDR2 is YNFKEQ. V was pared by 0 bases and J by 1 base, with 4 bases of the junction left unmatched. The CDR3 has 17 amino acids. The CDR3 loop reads CASSQDAGTGSGNTIYF. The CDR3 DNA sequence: TGTGCCAGCAGCCAAGATGCCGGGACAGGGTCTGGAAACACCATATATTTT.

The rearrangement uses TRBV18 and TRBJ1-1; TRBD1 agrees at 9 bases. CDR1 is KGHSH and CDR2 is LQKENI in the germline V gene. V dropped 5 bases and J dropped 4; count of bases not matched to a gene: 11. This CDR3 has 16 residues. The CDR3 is CASSYTTGTGTTEAFF. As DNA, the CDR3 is TGTGCCAGCTCATATACTACCGGGACAGGGACCACTGAAGCTTTCTTT.

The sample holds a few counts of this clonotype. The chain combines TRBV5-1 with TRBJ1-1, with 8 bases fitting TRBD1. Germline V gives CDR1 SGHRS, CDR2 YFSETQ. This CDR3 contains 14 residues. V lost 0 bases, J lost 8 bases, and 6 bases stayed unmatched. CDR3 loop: CASSLERDRREAFF. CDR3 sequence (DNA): TGCGCCAGCAGCTTGGAACGGGACAGGCGAGAAGCTTTCTTT.

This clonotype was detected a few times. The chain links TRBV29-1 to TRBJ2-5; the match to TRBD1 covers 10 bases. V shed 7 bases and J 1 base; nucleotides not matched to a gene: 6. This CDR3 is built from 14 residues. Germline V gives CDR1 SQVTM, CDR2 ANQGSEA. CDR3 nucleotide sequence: TGCAGCGGACGGGACAGGGGCGTCCAAGAGACCCAGTACTTC. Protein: CSGRDRGVQETQYF.

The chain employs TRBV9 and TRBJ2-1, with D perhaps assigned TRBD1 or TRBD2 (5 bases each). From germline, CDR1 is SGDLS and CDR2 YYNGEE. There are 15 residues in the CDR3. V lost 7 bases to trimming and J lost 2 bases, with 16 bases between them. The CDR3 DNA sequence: TGTGCCAGCGGCCGGGACCGGGTCACCTACAATGAGCAGTTCTTC. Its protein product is CASGRDRVTYNEQFF.

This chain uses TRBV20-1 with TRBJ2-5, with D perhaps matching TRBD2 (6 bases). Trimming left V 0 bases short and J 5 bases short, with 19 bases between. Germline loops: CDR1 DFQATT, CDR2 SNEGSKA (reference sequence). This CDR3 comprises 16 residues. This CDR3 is CSARDLARGRMETQYF. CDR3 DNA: TGCAGTGCTAGAGATCTGGCGCGGGGTCGGATGGAGACCCAGTACTTC.

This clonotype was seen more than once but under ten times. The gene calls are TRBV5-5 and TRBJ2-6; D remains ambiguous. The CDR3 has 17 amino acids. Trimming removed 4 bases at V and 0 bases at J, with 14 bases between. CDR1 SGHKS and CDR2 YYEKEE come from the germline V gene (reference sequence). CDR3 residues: CASSVRVWDSGANVLTF. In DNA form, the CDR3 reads TGTGCCAGCAGCGTCCGGGTGTGGGACTCTGGGGCCAACGTCCTGACTTTC.

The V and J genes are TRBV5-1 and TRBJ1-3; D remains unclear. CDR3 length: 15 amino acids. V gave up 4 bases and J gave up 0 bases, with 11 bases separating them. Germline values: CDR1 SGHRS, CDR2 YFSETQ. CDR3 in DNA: TGCGCCAGCAGCCCGGCCGGGAGCTCTGGAAACACCATATATTTT. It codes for CASSPAGSSGNTIYF.

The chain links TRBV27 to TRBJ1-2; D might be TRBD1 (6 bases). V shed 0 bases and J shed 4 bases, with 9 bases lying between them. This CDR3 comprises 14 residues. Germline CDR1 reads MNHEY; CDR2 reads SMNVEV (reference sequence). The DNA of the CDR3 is TGTGCCAGCAGTTTATCCGGGGGCGTCTATGGCTACACCTTC. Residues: CASSLSGGVYGYTF.